Listed here is a single T cell receptor (beta chain). The antigen is unknown. The V segment lost 3 bases and the J segment 5 bases; nucleotides outside the gene matches: 13. Germline V gene data show CDR1 as LNHNV and CDR2 as YYDKDF (reference sequence). The CDR3 is 17 amino acids. Using a J-beta primer mix together with a sample-barcoded 5' primer, a second PCR was run for roughly 7 to 11 cycles. TCRdb re-called the 5' RACE reads through MiXCR, storing one row per CDR3 protein. Of over 1.5 million distinct CDR3 sequences in the sample, about 50% were seen once. This sample stems from a study of blood T cells in healthy people across ages. Overall study results and limits: As naive T cell percentage varied, TCR beta diversity correlated strongly with it.

Sequencing was done on a sample of blood. This sequence was found in a woman in her thirties or forties in good health. The V gene is TRBV15, the J gene TRBJ2-3; 8 bases line up with TRBD2. As DNA, the CDR3 is TGTGCCACCAGCAGTCGAAGGGGCGGGGGGCATGGAGATACGCAGTATTTT. The encoded protein is CATSSRRGGGHGDTQYF.